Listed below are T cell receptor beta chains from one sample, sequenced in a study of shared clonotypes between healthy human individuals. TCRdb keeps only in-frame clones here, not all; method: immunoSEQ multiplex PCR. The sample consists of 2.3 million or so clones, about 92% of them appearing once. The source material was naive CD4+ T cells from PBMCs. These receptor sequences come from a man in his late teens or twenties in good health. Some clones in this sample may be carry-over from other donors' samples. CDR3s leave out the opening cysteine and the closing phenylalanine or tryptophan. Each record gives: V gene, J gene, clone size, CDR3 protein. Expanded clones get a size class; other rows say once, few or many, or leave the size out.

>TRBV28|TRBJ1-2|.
ASSLYPGATGPYGYT
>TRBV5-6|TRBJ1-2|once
ASSRTDSNYGYT
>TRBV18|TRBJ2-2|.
ASSQGQGVTGELF
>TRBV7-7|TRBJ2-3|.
ASSLSCWGQGFGVGDTQY
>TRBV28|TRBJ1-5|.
ASSTGGIQPQH
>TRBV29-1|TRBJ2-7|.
SVGRPPYEQY
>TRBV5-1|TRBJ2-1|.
ASSLSGTGSYNEQF
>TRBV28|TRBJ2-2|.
ASSSRTSGNTGELF
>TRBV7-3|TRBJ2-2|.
ASSPSSGRSSTGELF
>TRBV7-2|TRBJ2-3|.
ASSLRGERTDTQY
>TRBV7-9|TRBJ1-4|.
ASSPRRSGTNEKLF
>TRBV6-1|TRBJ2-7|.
ASSTWDVPYEQY
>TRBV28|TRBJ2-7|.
ASSSVGVYEQY
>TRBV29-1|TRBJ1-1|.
SVVSLDFLRTEAF
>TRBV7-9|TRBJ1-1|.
ASSRLPNTEAF
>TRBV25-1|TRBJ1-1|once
ASSVSDRPLGGKAF
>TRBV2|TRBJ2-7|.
ASSRTRSSYEQY
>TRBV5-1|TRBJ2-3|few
ASRPGASSTDTQY
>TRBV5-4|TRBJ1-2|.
ASSLRAAYGYT
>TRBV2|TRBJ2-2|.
ASSRGQGPGELF